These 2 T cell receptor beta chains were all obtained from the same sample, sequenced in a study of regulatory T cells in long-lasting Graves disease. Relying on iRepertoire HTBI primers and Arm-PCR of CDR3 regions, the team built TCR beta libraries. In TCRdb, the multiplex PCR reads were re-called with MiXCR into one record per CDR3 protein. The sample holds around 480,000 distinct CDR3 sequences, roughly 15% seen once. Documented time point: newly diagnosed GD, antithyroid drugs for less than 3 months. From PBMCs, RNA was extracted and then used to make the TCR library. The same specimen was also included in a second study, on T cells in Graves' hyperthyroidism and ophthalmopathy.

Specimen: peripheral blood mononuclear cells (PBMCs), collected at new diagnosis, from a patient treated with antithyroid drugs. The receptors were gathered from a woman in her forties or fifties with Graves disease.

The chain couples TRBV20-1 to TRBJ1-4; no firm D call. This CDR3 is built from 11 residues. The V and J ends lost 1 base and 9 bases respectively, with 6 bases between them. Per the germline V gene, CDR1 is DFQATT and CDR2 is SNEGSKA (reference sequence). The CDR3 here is CSARGPQKLFF. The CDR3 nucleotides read TGCAGTGCTAGAGGCCCACAAAAACTGTTTTTT.

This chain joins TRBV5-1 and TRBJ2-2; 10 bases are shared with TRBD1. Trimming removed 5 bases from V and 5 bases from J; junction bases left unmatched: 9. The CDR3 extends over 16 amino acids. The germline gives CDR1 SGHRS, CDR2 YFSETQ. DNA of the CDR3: TGCGCCAGCAGTCCGGGACAGGGGCTCGGAACCGGGGAGCTGTTTTTT. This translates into CASSPGQGLGTGELFF.